The 27 T cell receptor beta chains below come from one sample, sequenced in a study of blood T cell repertoires in COVID-19. The method was immunoSEQ multiplex PCR; TCRdb's version includes in-frame clones alone and lacks a portion of them. The sample carries fewer than 200,000 clones, approximately 90% recorded once. The sequencing input was PBMCs or T cells enriched from blood (not recorded which). The source is a woman aged 40-49 years in a cohort exposed to, infected with or recovered from COVID-19 (not recorded which).

The genes are TRBV11-2 and TRBJ2-1, with a possible D match to TRBD2 (6 bases). The CDR3 runs to 17 residues. The germline gives CDR1 SGHAT, CDR2 FQNNGV. V gave up 1 base and J gave up 6 bases, with 19 bases separating them. The CDR3 here is CASSLGSGVGRFNEQFF. Written as DNA, the CDR3 is TGTGCCAGCAGCTTAGGTTCGGGGGTCGGGCGCTTCAATGAGCAGTTCTTC.

The chain has TRBV4-1 and TRBJ1-1, with 11 bases aligning to TRBD1. CDR1 is MGHRA and CDR2 is YSYEKL in the germline V gene. The trim removed 2 bases at V and 0 bases at J, leaving 8 bases unmatched. This CDR3 spans 18 amino acids. Here the CDR3 DNA reads TGCGCCAGCAGCCAACTGGACAGGGGGCTGTTTATGAACACTGAAGCTTTCTTT. This translates into CASSQLDRGLFMNTEAFF.

This chain connects TRBV5-4 to TRBJ2-5; 7 bases fit TRBD2. After removal of 0 bases from V and 3 bases from J, the junction contained 5 bases not matched to a gene. The CDR3 length is 15 residues. Germline assignment: CDR1 SGHNT and CDR2 YYREEE (reference sequence). This chain's CDR3 is CASSLAGLAEETQYF. The CDR3 DNA sequence: TGTGCCAGCAGCTTGGCCGGGCTAGCGGAAGAGACCCAGTACTTC.

The chain combines TRBV5-5 with TRBJ2-7, with 12 nucleotides matching TRBD2. The CDR3 runs to 16 residues. Germline V CDR1 and CDR2: SGHKS, YYEKEE (reference sequence). Trimming took 0 bases from V and 6 from J; bases not matched to a gene: 7. CDR3 protein: CASSLDRTSGVREQYF. CDR3 DNA sequence: TGTGCCAGCAGCTTGGATCGGACTAGCGGGGTTCGCGAGCAGTACTTC.

This CDR3 reads CASSQGGPRSDGYTF. The CDR3 DNA follows: TGTGCCAGCAGCCAGGGGGGCCCCCGCTCTGATGGCTACACCTTC. The chain recombines TRBV7-9 with TRBJ1-2; the match to TRBD1 covers 7 bases. This CDR3 is built from 15 residues. J was trimmed by 6 bases and V by 5 bases; bases with no gene match: 12. Germline CDR1 is SEHNR and CDR2 is FQNEAQ (reference sequence).

The CDR3 is CASSLYQETQYF. CDR3 coding DNA: TGTGCCAGCAGCCTTTATCAAGAGACCCAGTACTTC. The V gene is TRBV6-2 or TRBV6-3, the J gene TRBJ2-5; D is undetermined. The CDR3 has 12 residues. The V gene lost 6 bases and the J gene lost 2 bases, with 7 bases spanning the gap. CDR1 and CDR2 (germline): MNHEY, SVGEGT.

This rearrangement joins TRBV30 to TRBJ2-2; perhaps TRBD1 as D (5 bases). Trimming took 4 bases from V and 6 from J, leaving 12 bases between them. The CDR3 length is 13 residues. From germline, CDR1 is GTSNPN and CDR2 SVGIG (reference sequence). CDR3 residues: CAWNPDIPGELFF. The CDR3 bases are TGTGCCTGGAACCCGGACATACCCGGGGAGCTGTTTTTT. Together with reference TRBV30 and TRBJ2-2, the CDR3 gives the full variable domain: SQTIHQWPATLVQPVGSPLSLECTVEGTSNPNLYWYRQAAGRGLQLLFYSVGIGQISSEVPQNLSASRPQDRQFILSSKKLLLSDSGFYLCAWNPDIPGELFFGEGSRLTVL.

This sequence joins TRBV9 and TRBJ2-1; tentative D call: TRBD2 (5 bases). There are 13 residues in the CDR3. The V and J ends lost 2 bases and 7 bases respectively, with 10 bases between them. Germline CDR1 SGDLS, CDR2 YYNGEE. CDR3 DNA: TGTGCCAGCAGCGTTGGACTCCGTAATGAGCAGTTCTTC. It codes for CASSVGLRNEQFF.

The J gene is TRBJ1-1, the V gene TRBV4-3; D is ambiguous. Trimming removed 1 base at V and 1 base at J, with 7 bases between. The germline V gene has CDR1 LGHNA and CDR2 YSLEER. The CDR3 extends over 14 amino acids. The chain's CDR3 is CASSQVTGNTEAFF. The CDR3 DNA sequence: TGCGCCAGCAGCCAAGTAACGGGGAACACTGAAGCTTTCTTT.

The chain employs TRBV5-1 and TRBJ1-2, with D unclear. The CDR3 extends over 14 amino acids. Germline-derived CDR1 and CDR2 are SGHRS and YFSETQ. V dropped 3 bases and J dropped 8 bases, with 17 bases sitting between them. CDR3 in amino acids: CASSSPSRGEGYTF. CDR3 nucleotide sequence: TGCGCCAGCAGCTCCCCCTCGCGGGGAGAGGGCTACACCTTC.

The chain carries TRBV20-1 and TRBJ2-5; D might be TRBD1 or TRBD2, each matching 5 bases. There are 12 residues in the CDR3. Trimming removed 3 bases from V and 5 bases from J, with 10 bases in between. CDR1 is DFQATT, CDR2 SNEGSKA, per germline (reference sequence). This chain's CDR3 is CSASGGVETQYF. CDR3 DNA: TGCAGTGCTAGTGGGGGAGTGGAGACCCAGTACTTC.

The chain carries TRBV5-4 and TRBJ2-3, with 8 bases identical to TRBD2. Germline CDR1 reads SGHNT; CDR2 reads YYREEE (reference sequence). V shed 0 bases and J 2 bases; nucleotides not matched to a gene: 2. The CDR3 has 15 amino acids. This chain's CDR3 is CASSLVGGVTDTQYF. The DNA of the CDR3 is TGTGCCAGCAGCTTGGTCGGGGGGGTCACAGATACGCAGTATTTT.

V gene TRBV5-1 combines with J gene TRBJ1-1, with 8 bases identical to TRBD1. The CDR3 spans 14 residues. Germline CDR1 is SGHRS and CDR2 is YFSETQ. The trim removed 5 bases at V and 4 bases at J, leaving 7 bases unmatched. The CDR3 DNA is TGCGCCAGCAGGGCCCAGGGGGCGGGCACTGAAGCTTTCTTT. This gives the protein CASRAQGAGTEAFF.

The CDR3 is CASSYDGQGLYYEQYF. The DNA of the CDR3 is TGTGCCAGCAGTTATGACGGACAGGGGCTTTACTACGAGCAGTACTTC. The chain couples TRBV6-2 or TRBV6-3 to TRBJ2-7; 9 positions match TRBD1. Germline V lookup: CDR1 MNHEY, CDR2 SVGEGT. J was trimmed by 3 bases and V by 3 bases; bases with no gene match: 9. This CDR3 comprises 16 residues.

The chain employs TRBV4-1 and TRBJ2-4; 8 bases are shared with TRBD1. This CDR3 comprises 17 residues. The V segment lost 2 bases and the J segment 0 bases; nucleotides outside the gene matches: 6. Germline CDR1 MGHRA, CDR2 YSYEKL. CDR3 amino acids: CASSQPETGGAKNIQYF. CDR3 DNA sequence: TGCGCCAGCAGCCAACCTGAAACAGGGGGAGCCAAAAACATTCAGTACTTC.

The chain uses TRBV9 and TRBJ1-5; D perhaps matches TRBD1 (6 bases). V shed 0 bases and J shed 4 bases, with 11 bases lying between them. CDR3 length equals 15 residues. Germline V gene lookup returns CDR1 SGDLS and CDR2 YYNGEE. Here the CDR3 DNA reads TGTGCCAGCAGCGTAGGGGGGCAGCGAAATCAGCCCCAGCATTTT. This translates into CASSVGGQRNQPQHF.

The V call is TRBV4-1, the J call TRBJ2-2; D gene ambiguous. The germline CDR1 and CDR2 sequences are MGHRA and YSYEKL. Between the trimmed V and J ends, which lost 3 bases and 6 bases, there was a span of 20 bases. This CDR3 spans 17 amino acids. CDR3 in DNA: TGCGCCAGCAGCCAGGAAGACTCTCGAGGTGGCGCCGGGGAGCTGTTTTTT. Translating it yields CASSQEDSRGGAGELFF.

The gene calls are TRBV6-1 and TRBJ2-3; D is uncertain. The CDR3 loop spans 15 amino acids. The V gene's germline CDR1 is MNHNS and CDR2 SASEGT. V was cut by 2 bases and J by 6 bases, with 15 bases left in between. DNA of the CDR3: TGTGCCAGCAGTGAAAAACCCAGTGCCCGTGATACGCAGTATTTT. Its protein product is CASSEKPSARDTQYF.

The chain links TRBV19 to TRBJ2-7, with D perhaps matching TRBD1 (5 bases). The CDR3 is 13 amino acids. Germline assignment: CDR1 LNHDA and CDR2 SQIVND (reference sequence). V gave up 6 bases and J gave up 2 bases, with 11 bases separating them. The CDR3 nucleotides are TGTGCCAGTAGCCCGGACACCCCCTACGAGCAGTACTTC. It yields the protein CASSPDTPYEQYF. Full variable domain (remainder filled in from reference TRBV19 and TRBJ2-7): DGGITQSPKYLFRKEGQNVTLSCEQNLNHDAMYWYRQDPGQGLRLIYYSQIVNDFQKGDIAEGYSVSREKKESFPLTVTSAQKNPTAFYLCASSPDTPYEQYFGPGTRLTVT.

The rearrangement links TRBV13 to TRBJ1-1; D is undetermined. V was pared by 4 bases and J by 6 bases, with 18 bases between. The CDR3 totals 15 residues. Germline CDR1 and CDR2: PRHDT and FYEKMQ (reference sequence). The CDR3 spells CASSYPASVLSEAFF. The CDR3 region has the DNA TGTGCCAGCAGCTACCCTGCGTCGGTACTGTCTGAAGCTTTCTTT. The full variable domain, its missing parts supplied by reference TRBV13 and TRBJ1-1, is AAGVIQSPRHLIKEKRETATLKCYPIPRHDTVYWYQQGPGQDPQFLISFYEKMQSDKGSIPDRFSAQQFSDYHSELNMSSLELGDSALYFCASSYPASVLSEAFFGQGTRLTVV.

The chain couples TRBV27 to TRBJ1-6; D perhaps matches TRBD1 (5 bases). Germline values: CDR1 MNHEY, CDR2 SMNVEV (reference sequence). The CDR3 length is 14 residues. V lost 3 bases, J lost 7 bases, and 10 bases lay in between. The CDR3 is CASSLGPRNSPLHF. Here the CDR3 DNA reads TGTGCCAGCAGTTTGGGGCCGAGAAATTCACCCCTCCACTTT.

This chain joins TRBV27 and TRBJ2-1, with 7 bases that match TRBD1. This CDR3 contains 15 residues. V lost 4 bases, J lost 0 bases, and 3 bases stayed unmatched. The V gene's germline CDR1 is MNHEY and CDR2 SMNVEV (reference sequence). CDR3 DNA: TGTGCCAGCAGTTGGGACAGAAGCTCCTACAATGAGCAGTTCTTC. Translation: CASSWDRSSYNEQFF.

The J gene is TRBJ1-1, the V gene TRBV24-1; 7 bases map to TRBD1. The CDR3 is made up of 13 amino acids. Germline loops: CDR1 KGHDR, CDR2 SFDVKD. V lost 8 bases, J lost 7 bases, and 9 bases stayed unmatched. The DNA for the CDR3 is TGTGCCACCATAGCGACAGGGTCGGGTGAAGCTTTCTTT. Translation: CATIATGSGEAFF.

The chain recombines TRBV2 with TRBJ1-4; D is possibly TRBD1 (6 bases). This CDR3 has 15 residues. In germline, CDR1 is SNHLY, CDR2 FYNNEI. V lost 4 bases to trimming and J lost 5 bases, with 14 bases between them. CDR3 nucleotide sequence: TGTGCCAGCAGTGGTCGACAGGCGAAAAATGAAAAACTGTTTTTT. Its protein is CASSGRQAKNEKLFF.

The genes are TRBV9 and TRBJ2-5; 8 nucleotides line up with TRBD2. The CDR3 length is 17 residues. V shed 3 bases and J 2 bases; nucleotides not matched to a gene: 12. The V gene's germline CDR1 is SGDLS and CDR2 YYNGEE. CDR3 protein: CASSGPVAGGPQETQYF. The CDR3 bases are TGTGCCAGCAGCGGACCAGTTGCGGGGGGCCCACAAGAGACCCAGTACTTC. Filled out from reference TRBV9 and TRBJ2-5, the complete variable domain reads DSGVTQTPKHLITATGQRVTLRCSPRSGDLSVYWYQQSLDQGLQFLIQYYNGEERAKGNILERFSAQQFPDLHSELNLSSLELGDSALYFCASSGPVAGGPQETQYFGPGTRLLVL.

The rearrangement uses TRBV15 and TRBJ1-5, with D perhaps TRBD1 (5 bases). This CDR3 contains 14 residues. The germline V gene has CDR1 LNHNV and CDR2 YYDKDF (reference sequence). The V and J ends lost 4 bases and 4 bases respectively, with 11 bases between them. CDR3 sequence: CATSNSGLNQPQHF. The CDR3, as DNA: TGTGCCACCAGCAATTCGGGACTAAATCAGCCCCAGCATTTT.

The chain joins TRBV6-1 to TRBJ1-4, with 8 bases matching TRBD1. Losses at the gene ends were 2 bases for V and 4 bases for J; bases not matched to a gene: 12. Germline V gene lookup returns CDR1 MNHNS and CDR2 SASEGT. This CDR3 spans 18 amino acids. CDR3 nucleotides: TGTGCCAGCAGTGAACAGTTGGTCAGGGGGCGAGTTAATGAAAAACTGTTTTTT. It encodes CASSEQLVRGRVNEKLFF.